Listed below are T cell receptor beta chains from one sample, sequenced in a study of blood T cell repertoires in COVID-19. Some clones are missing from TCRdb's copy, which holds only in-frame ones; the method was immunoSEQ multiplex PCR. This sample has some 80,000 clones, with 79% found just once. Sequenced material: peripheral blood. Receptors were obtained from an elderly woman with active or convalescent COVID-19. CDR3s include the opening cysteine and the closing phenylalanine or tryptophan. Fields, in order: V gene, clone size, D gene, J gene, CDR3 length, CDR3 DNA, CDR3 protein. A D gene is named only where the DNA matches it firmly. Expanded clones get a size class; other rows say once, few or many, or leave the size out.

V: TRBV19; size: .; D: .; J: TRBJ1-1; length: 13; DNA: TGTGCCAGTAGTACCGCCAGGGGATCTGAAGCTTTCTTT; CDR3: CASSTARGSEAFF
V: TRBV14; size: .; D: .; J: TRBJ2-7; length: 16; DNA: TGTGCCAGCAGCCAAGGAGGGAGACAGGCCTCCTACGAGCAGTACTTC; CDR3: CASSQGGRQASYEQYF
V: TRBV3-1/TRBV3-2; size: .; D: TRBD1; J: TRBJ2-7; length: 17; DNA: TGTGCCAGCAGCCCACGCGGGACAGGGGGGGACCACTACGAGCAGTACTTC; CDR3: CASSPRGTGGDHYEQYF
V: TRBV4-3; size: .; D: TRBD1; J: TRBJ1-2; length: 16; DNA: TGCGCCAGCAGCTTACGGGACAGGGGGCAGAACTATGGCTACACCTTC; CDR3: CASSLRDRGQNYGYTF
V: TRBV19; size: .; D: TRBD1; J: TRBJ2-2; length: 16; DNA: TGTGCCAGTAGTATAGATCTAAGGACAGGGTCCGGGGAGCTGTTTTTT; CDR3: CASSIDLRTGSGELFF
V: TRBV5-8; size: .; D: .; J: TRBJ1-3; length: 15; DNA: TGTGCCAGCAGCTTGGCCTGGAGATCCGGAAACACCATATATTTT; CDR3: CASSLAWRSGNTIYF
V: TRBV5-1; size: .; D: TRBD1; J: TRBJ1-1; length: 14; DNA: TGCGCCAGCAGCTTGGACAGGGGGCTCGGTGAAGCTTTCTTT; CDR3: CASSLDRGLGEAFF
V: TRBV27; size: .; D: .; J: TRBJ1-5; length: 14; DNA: TGTGCCAGCAGTTCATTACAGGGCTATCAGCCCCAGCATTTT; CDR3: CASSSLQGYQPQHF
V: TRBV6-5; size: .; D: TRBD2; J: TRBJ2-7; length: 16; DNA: TGTGCCAGCAGTTCCTTGACTAGCGGGGCCTCCTACGAGCAGTACTTC; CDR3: CASSSLTSGASYEQYF
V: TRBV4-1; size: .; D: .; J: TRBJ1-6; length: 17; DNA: TGCGCCAGCAGCCACCCTCCGGGAGGGAATATGGGTTCACCCCTCCACTTT; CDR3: CASSHPPGGNMGSPLHF
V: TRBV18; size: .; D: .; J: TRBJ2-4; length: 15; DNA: TGTGCCAGCTCAACCCTACAGGGTTACAAAAACATTCAGTACTTC; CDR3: CASSTLQGYKNIQYF
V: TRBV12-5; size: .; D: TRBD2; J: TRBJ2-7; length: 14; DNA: TGTGCTAGTGCGACTAGCGGGAGCGTCCACGAGCAGTACTTC; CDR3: CASATSGSVHEQYF
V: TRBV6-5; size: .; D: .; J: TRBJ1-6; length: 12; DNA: TGTGCCAGCAGTTACAGAAGCTCACCCCTCCACTTT; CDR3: CASSYRSSPLHF
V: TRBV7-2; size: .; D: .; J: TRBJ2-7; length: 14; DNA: TGTGCCAGCAGCACTCGTTATCCCTCCTACGAGCAGTACTTC; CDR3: CASSTRYPSYEQYF
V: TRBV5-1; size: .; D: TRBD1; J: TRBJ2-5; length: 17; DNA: TGCGCCAGCAGCAAGGGGCCGAGGGACAGGGGGGGAGAGACCCAGTACTTC; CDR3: CASSKGPRDRGGETQYF
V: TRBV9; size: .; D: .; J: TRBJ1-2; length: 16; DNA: TGTGCCAGCAGCGTAGAGGCTTCGTCAGCAACGGGTGGCTACACCTTC; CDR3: CASSVEASSATGGYTF
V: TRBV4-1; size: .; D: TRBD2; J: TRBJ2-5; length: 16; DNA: TGCGCCAGCAGCCTAAAGTCGGGGGGGGGCTCGGAGACCCAGTACTTC; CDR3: CASSLKSGGGSETQYF
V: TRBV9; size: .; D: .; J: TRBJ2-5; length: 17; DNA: TGTGCCAGCAGCGTAGACAGCGGCCTCCCGAGCCTGCAGACCCAGTACTTC; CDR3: CASSVDSGLPSLQTQYF
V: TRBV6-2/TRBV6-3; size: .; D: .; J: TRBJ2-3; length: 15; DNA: TGTGCCAGCAGTTACGATGGGGGCTTCACAGATACGCAGTATTTT; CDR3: CASSYDGGFTDTQYF
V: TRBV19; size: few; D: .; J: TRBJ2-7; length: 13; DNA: TGTGCCAGTAGTATAGCCACAGGGCGCGAGCAGTACTTC; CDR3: CASSIATGREQYF
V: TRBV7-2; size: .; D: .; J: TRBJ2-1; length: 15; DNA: TGTGCCAGCAGCCCTGGGGGCCTAGGAATAAATGAGCAGTTCTTC; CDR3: CASSPGGLGINEQFF
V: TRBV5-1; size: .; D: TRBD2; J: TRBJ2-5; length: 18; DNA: TGCGCCAGCAGCTTGTGGGCTGGGGTAGCGGGAGACGGGGAGACCCAGTACTTC; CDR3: CASSLWAGVAGDGETQYF
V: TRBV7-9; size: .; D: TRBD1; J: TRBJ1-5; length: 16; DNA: TGTGCCAGCAGCGCGGACAGGGTGGGTGGCAATCAGCCCCAGCATTTT; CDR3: CASSADRVGGNQPQHF
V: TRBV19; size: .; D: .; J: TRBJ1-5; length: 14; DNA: TGTGCCAGTAGTATCGGGATTGCCAATCAGCCCCAGCATTTT; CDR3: CASSIGIANQPQHF
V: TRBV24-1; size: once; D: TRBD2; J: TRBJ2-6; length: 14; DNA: TGTGCCACCCTCGGGGGGGGTGGGGCCAACGTCCTGACTTTC; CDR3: CATLGGGGANVLTF
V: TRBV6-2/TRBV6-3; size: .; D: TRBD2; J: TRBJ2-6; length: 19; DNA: TGTGCCAGCAGTGGAGACGGGACTAGCGGGCTCTCTGGGGCCAACGTCCTGACTTTC; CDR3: CASSGDGTSGLSGANVLTF
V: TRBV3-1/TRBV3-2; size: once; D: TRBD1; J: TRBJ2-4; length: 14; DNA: TGTGCCAGCAGCCAAGGGACAGGGACGAACATTCAGTACTTC; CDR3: CASSQGTGTNIQYF
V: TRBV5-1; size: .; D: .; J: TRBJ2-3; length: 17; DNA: TGCGCCAGCAGCCAAATCCTCCGAGGGGGGGCCACAGATACGCAGTATTTT; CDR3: CASSQILRGGATDTQYF
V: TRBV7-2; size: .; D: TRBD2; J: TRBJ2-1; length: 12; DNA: TGTGCCAGCAGCTCGACTAGCCTTGAGCAGTTCTTC; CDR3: CASSSTSLEQFF
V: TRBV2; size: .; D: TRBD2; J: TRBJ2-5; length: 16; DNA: TGTGCCACAAGAGGATTGGTAGCGGGAGGGGGGGAGACCCAGTACTTC; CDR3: CATRGLVAGGGETQYF
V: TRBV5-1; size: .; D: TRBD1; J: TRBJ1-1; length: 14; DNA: TGCGCCAGCAGCTGGACAGGGGGCATCACTGAAGCTTTCTTT; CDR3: CASSWTGGITEAFF
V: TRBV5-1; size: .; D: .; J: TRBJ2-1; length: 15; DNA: TGCGCCAGCAGTCTCTTAGCCGGGACTCAATATGAGCAGTTCTTC; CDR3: CASSLLAGTQYEQFF
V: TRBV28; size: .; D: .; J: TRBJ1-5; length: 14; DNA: TGTGCCAGCAGTTTTGTAGGGGACAATCAGCCCCAGCATTTT; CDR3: CASSFVGDNQPQHF
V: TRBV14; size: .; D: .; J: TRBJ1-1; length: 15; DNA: TGTGCCAGCAGCCCTGGTGGGGGGATGAACACTGAAGCTTTCTTT; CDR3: CASSPGGGMNTEAFF
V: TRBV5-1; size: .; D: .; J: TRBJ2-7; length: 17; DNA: TGCGCCAGCAGCTTTCGGACTCAAAGGACGGACTCCTACGAGCAGTACTTC; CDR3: CASSFRTQRTDSYEQYF
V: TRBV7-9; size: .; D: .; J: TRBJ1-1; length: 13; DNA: TGTGCCAGCAGCGAGGGAGTGAACACTGAAGCTTTCTTT; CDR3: CASSEGVNTEAFF
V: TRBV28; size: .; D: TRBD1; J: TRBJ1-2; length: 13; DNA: TGTGCCAGCAGCCTCAGGGGGTTCTATGGCTACACCTTC; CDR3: CASSLRGFYGYTF
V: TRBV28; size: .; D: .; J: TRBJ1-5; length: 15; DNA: TGTGCCAGCAGTTCCCTTTGGAGGGGCAATCAGCCCCAGCATTTT; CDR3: CASSSLWRGNQPQHF
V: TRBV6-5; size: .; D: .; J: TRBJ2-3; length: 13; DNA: TGTGCCAGCAGGGCAGGGCCTACAGATACGCAGTATTTT; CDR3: CASRAGPTDTQYF
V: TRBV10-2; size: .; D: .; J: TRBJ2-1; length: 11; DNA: TGCGCCAGCAGTGTAGTTAGTGAGCAGTTCTTC; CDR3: CASSVVSEQFF
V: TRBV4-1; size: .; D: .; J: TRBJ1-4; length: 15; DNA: TGCGCCAGCAGCCAAGGAACAGGGAGCTATGAAAAACTGTTTTTT; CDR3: CASSQGTGSYEKLFF
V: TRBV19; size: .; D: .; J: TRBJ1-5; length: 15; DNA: TGTGCCAGTAGTATGGCGGGAGTTAGCAATCAGCCCCAGCATTTT; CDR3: CASSMAGVSNQPQHF
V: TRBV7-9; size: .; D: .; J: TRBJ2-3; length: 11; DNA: TGTGCCAGCAGCTCACTAGTGGCGAAGTATTTT; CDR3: CASSSLVAKYF
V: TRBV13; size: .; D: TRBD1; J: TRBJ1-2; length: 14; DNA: TGTGCCAGCAGCACTGGGACAGGGAACTATGGCTACACCTTC; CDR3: CASSTGTGNYGYTF
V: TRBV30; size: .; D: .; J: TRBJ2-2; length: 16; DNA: TGTGCCTGGAGTGTACGTTCCGGGGTATGGGCCGGGGAGCTGTTTTTT; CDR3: CAWSVRSGVWAGELFF
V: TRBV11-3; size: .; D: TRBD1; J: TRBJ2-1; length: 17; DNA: TGTGCCAGCAGCTTAGAGGACAGGGTTAACGGAAACAATGAGCAGTTCTTC; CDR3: CASSLEDRVNGNNEQFF
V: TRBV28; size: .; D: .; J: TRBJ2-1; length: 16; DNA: TGTGCCAGCAGGACGACAGGCGGTGTCGGTGGCAATGAGCAGTTCTTC; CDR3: CASRTTGGVGGNEQFF
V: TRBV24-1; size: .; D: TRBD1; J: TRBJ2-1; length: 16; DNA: TGTGCCACCAGTGATTTCGGTCAGGGGGTCGACAATGAGCAGTTCTTC; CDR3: CATSDFGQGVDNEQFF
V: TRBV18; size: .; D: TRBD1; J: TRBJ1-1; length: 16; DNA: TGTGCCAGCTCACCGATACCGGGACAGCGGAACACTGAAGCTTTCTTT; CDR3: CASSPIPGQRNTEAFF
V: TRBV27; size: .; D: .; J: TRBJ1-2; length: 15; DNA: TGTGCCAGCAGTTACAGCGACCAGGGGAGGGTCGGCTACACCTTC; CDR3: CASSYSDQGRVGYTF
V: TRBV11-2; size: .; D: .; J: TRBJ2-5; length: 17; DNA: TGTGCCAGCAGCTTACGTTTGGCAGGGGCCCTTCAAGAGACCCAGTACTTC; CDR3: CASSLRLAGALQETQYF
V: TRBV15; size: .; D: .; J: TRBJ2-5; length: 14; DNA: TGTGCCACCAGCAGAGGGCAGGACCAAGAGACCCAGTACTTC; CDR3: CATSRGQDQETQYF
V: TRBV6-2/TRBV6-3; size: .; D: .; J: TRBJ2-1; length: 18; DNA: TGTGCCAGCAGTTACGATCCGCCGCGGGGAAGCTCCTACAATGAGCAGTTCTTC; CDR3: CASSYDPPRGSSYNEQFF